This entry describes one TCR beta chain. Its antigen is not known. Time point meaning: newly diagnosed, previously untreated cHL patient sample. Thawed PBMCs supplied CD8+ T cells via magnetic negative selection. These data originate in a study of PD-1 blockade in classical Hodgkin lymphoma. Findings and caveats of the study: Possibly reflecting disease activity or prior therapy, repertoire differences have causes that remain undefined.

The data were produced by immunoSEQ multiplex PCR, yet TCRdb's version contains in-frame clones alone and is incomplete. Of approximately 21,000 clones listed, around 87% are singletons. Trimming shortened V by 3 bases and J by 6 bases, and 15 bases separated the two germline ends. Per the germline V gene, CDR1 is SGHDT and CDR2 is YYEEEE. This CDR3 has 14 residues. The genes are TRBV5-6 and TRBJ1-1; D gene unclear. The receptor was isolated from a human donor with classical Hodgkin lymphoma. Input material: CD8+ T cells from blood. The chain's CDR3 is CASSSLAGFAEAFF. The CDR3 DNA sequence: TGTGCCAGCAGCTCGCTCGCGGGGTTTGCTGAAGCTTTCTTT.